This T cell receptor (beta chain) was sequenced in a study of early T cells in non-severe SARS-CoV-2 infection. TCRdb passed the 5' RACE reads through MiXCR, listing each CDR3 protein once. This sample carries 53,000 or so distinct CDR3 sequences, roughly an eighth of them seen once, and the ten largest clones take about 2.7%. The CDR3 loop spans 16 amino acids. CDR1 is SGHVS and CDR2 is FNYEAQ in the germline V gene. Germline trimming cut 1 base from V and 5 bases from J; bases unmatched to any gene: 6. This clonotype was picked up many times. The TCR comes from an adult who was a healthcare worker with PCR-confirmed SARS-CoV-2 infection or an uninfected control (not recorded which). The V gene is TRBV7-6, the J gene TRBJ1-5, with TRBD1 matching over 9 bases. Sequenced material: whole blood, taken at baseline. CDR3 region: CASSLGTGAADQPQHF. The CDR3 DNA reads TGTGCCAGCAGCTTAGGGACAGGGGCGGCGGATCAGCCCCAGCATTTT.